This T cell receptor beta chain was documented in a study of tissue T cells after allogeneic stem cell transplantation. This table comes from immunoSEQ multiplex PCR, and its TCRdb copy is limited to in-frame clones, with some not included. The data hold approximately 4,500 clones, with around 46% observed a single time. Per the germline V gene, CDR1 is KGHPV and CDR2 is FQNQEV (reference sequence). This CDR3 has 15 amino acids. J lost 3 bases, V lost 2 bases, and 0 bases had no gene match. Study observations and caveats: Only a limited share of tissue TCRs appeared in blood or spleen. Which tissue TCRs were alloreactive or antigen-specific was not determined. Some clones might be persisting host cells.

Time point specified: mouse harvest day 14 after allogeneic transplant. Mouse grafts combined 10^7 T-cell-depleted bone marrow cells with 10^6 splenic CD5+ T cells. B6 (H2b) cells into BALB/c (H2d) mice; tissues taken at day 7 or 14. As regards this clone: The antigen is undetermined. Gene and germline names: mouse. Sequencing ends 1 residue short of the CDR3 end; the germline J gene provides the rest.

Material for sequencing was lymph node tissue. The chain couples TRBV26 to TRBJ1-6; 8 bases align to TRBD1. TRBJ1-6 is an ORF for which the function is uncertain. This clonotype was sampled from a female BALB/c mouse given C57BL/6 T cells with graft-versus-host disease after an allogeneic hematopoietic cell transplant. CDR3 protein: CASSLGTGYNSPLYF. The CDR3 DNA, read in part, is TGTGCCAGCAGTCTGGGGACAGGCTATAATTCGCCCCTCTAC.